The source of this TCR beta chain is a study of blood T cells in healthy people across ages. A sample-barcoded 5' primer and a J-beta primer mix were used in a second PCR of about 7 to 11 cycles. TCRdb called the 5' RACE reads again in MiXCR, with one record for every CDR3 protein. The table includes 500,000 to 700,000 distinct CDR3 sequences, about 28% detected once. Study-level results: Compared with aged donors, long-lived donors showed fewer expanded clones, suggesting selection.

The J segment lost 8 bases and the V segment lost 5 bases, leaving 3 bases of the junction unmatched. CDR3 length equals 12 residues. About this clonotype itself: What it binds is not known.

Sequences were obtained from blood. The rearrangement links TRBV12-3 or TRBV12-4 to TRBJ2-1, with 7 bases that match TRBD2. The origin of this receptor is a woman of 80 years or more in good health. The CDR3 is CASSPTSDEQFF. Here the CDR3 DNA reads TGTGCCAGCAGTCCTACTAGCGATGAGCAGTTCTTC.